The 19 T cell receptor beta chains given below trace back to one sample, sequenced in a study of Tregs in tolerant kidney transplant recipients. Generated by immunoSEQ multiplex PCR, the TCRdb table keeps only in-frame clones and is missing some. The table has under 50,000 clones, about 95% seen once. Their recognized antigens are unknown. The sequenced material came from Tregs from blood cultured with allogeneic cells. These receptors all stem from a human donor in good health.

The chain carries TRBV7-9 and TRBJ2-1; 9 bases are a match to TRBD2. J was trimmed by 5 bases and V by 0 bases; bases with no gene match: 2. Germline CDR1 SEHNR, CDR2 FQNEAQ (reference sequence). This CDR3 region has 15 residues. The CDR3, as DNA: TGTGCCAGCAGCTTAGCGCGGGGGGGACACAATGAGCAGTTCTTC. This codes for CASSLARGGHNEQFF. Combining the CDR3 with reference TRBV7-9 and TRBJ2-1 gives the whole variable domain DTGVSQNPRHKITKRGQNVTFRCDPISEHNRLYWYRQTLGQGPEFLTYFQNEAQLEKSRLLSDRFSAERPKGSFSTLEIQRTEQGDSAMYLCASSLARGGHNEQFFGPGTRLTVL.

This chain connects TRBV19 to TRBJ1-2; tentative D call: TRBD1 (6 bases). Germline V CDR1 and CDR2: LNHDA, SQIVND (reference sequence). This CDR3 contains 14 residues. Trimming took off 8 bases at V and 3 bases at J, with 16 bases between the two ends. DNA for the CDR3: TGTGCCAGTCGTCAGGGGTCCGGCTACTATGGCTACACCTTC. Encoded protein: CASRQGSGYYGYTF.

The V gene is TRBV14, the J gene TRBJ1-2; weak D call: TRBD1 (5 bases). CDR1 is SGHDN, CDR2 FVKESK, per germline. Trimming took off 1 base at V and 4 bases at J, with 19 bases between the two ends. This CDR3 has 17 residues. The CDR3 bases are TGTGCCAGCAGCCAAGGATCTCCGGGACTTTCGGTCTATGGCTACACCTTC. Translated, it gives CASSQGSPGLSVYGYTF.

V is TRBV5-6 and J is TRBJ1-2; possibly TRBD1 for D (5 bases). The CDR3 length is 17 residues. V was pared by 4 bases and J by 3 bases, with 22 bases between. Germline CDR1 is SGHDT and CDR2 is YYEEEE. Written as DNA, the CDR3 is TGTGCCAGCAGCCCAGACCGGGGATGGGACGGATACTATGGCTACACCTTC. It is translated as CASSPDRGWDGYYGYTF.

Only one count was recorded for this clone. The chain links TRBV6-5 to TRBJ1-6, with D uncertain. In germline, CDR1 is MNHEY, CDR2 SVGAGI. V lost 6 bases, J lost 9 bases, and 12 bases lay in between. This CDR3 spans 13 amino acids. The CDR3 spells CASSDPPPSPLHF. The CDR3 DNA follows: TGTGCCAGCAGCGACCCCCCTCCTTCACCCCTCCACTTT.

The chain combines TRBV5-1 with TRBJ2-7; tentatively, D is TRBD1 (5 bases). Deletions cut 3 bases from V and 4 bases from J, with 14 bases between. The CDR3 has 14 residues. CDR1 and CDR2 from the germline V gene are SGHRS and YFSETQ. The CDR3 reads CASSSRQREYEQYF. DNA of the CDR3: TGCGCCAGCAGCTCCAGACAGAGAGAGTACGAGCAGTACTTC.

The CDR3 is CAWSVAGGGYGYTF. Written as DNA, the CDR3 is TGTGCCTGGAGTGTCGCAGGGGGGGGCTATGGCTACACCTTC. The gene calls are TRBV30 and TRBJ1-2; TRBD1 aligns across 7 bases. The V gene end was trimmed by 0 bases and the J gene end by 4 bases; junction bases not matched to a gene: 5. Per germline, CDR1 GTSNPN and CDR2 SVGIG (reference sequence). CDR3 length equals 14 residues.

The rearrangement uses TRBV11-2 and TRBJ2-1; D may be TRBD1 (6 bases). Trimming stripped 5 bases from V and 6 bases from J, with 20 bases between. This CDR3 spans 16 amino acids. From germline, CDR1 is SGHAT and CDR2 FQNNGV. The CDR3: CASSERQGWGPNEQFF. CDR3 bases: TGTGCCAGCAGCGAACGCCAGGGGTGGGGGCCCAATGAGCAGTTCTTC.

The genes are TRBV6-5 and TRBJ1-3; no firm D call. The germline V and J ends were trimmed by 4 bases and 5 bases, with 15 bases remaining between them. The germline V gene has CDR1 MNHEY and CDR2 SVGAGI. This CDR3 comprises 15 residues. As DNA, the CDR3 is TGTGCCAGCAGTTTGGGAGCCACGGGGAGAAACACCATATATTTT. It encodes CASSLGATGRNTIYF.

This sequence joins TRBV19 and TRBJ1-4; D unclear. This CDR3 is 15 amino acids long. Trimming took 3 bases from V and 7 from J, leaving 15 bases between them. CDR1 LNHDA and CDR2 SQIVND come from the germline V gene (reference sequence). This CDR3 reads CASSMTATKGEKLFF. The CDR3 nucleotides read TGTGCCAGTAGTATGACGGCGACAAAGGGTGAAAAACTGTTTTTT. Supplemented by reference TRBV19 and TRBJ1-4, the full variable domain reads DGGITQSPKYLFRKEGQNVTLSCEQNLNHDAMYWYRQDPGQGLRLIYYSQIVNDFQKGDIAEGYSVSREKKESFPLTVTSAQKNPTAFYLCASSMTATKGEKLFFGSGTQLSVL.

The gene calls are TRBV27 and TRBJ2-1, with D hard to call. Germline V CDR1 and CDR2: MNHEY, SMNVEV (reference sequence). V was cut by 5 bases and J by 0 bases, with 17 bases left in between. This CDR3 is built from 17 residues. The CDR3 sequence: CASSPTTVESSYNEQFF. The CDR3 DNA sequence: TGTGCCAGCAGTCCGACGACGGTCGAAAGCTCCTACAATGAGCAGTTCTTC.

This chain links TRBV5-1 with TRBJ1-4; TRBD1 aligns across 8 bases. V lost 0 bases, J lost 2 bases, and 3 bases stayed unmatched. This CDR3 is 16 amino acids long. Per the germline V gene, CDR1 is SGHRS and CDR2 is YFSETQ. The CDR3 region has the DNA TGCGCCAGCAGCTTGGCCGACAGGGGTACTAATGAAAAACTGTTTTTT. This translates into CASSLADRGTNEKLFF.

Here the CDR3 DNA reads TGCGCCAGCAGCTCCGGGGGCTTGAACACCGGGGAGCTGTTTTTT. Protein product: CASSSGGLNTGELFF. This rearrangement joins TRBV5-1 to TRBJ2-2; the D gene could be TRBD1 or TRBD2 (6 bases each). Germline values: CDR1 SGHRS, CDR2 YFSETQ. Trimming left V 3 bases short and J 1 base short, with 10 bases between. The CDR3 is 15 amino acids.

The chain has TRBV5-1 and TRBJ2-7; a possible D gene is TRBD1 (5 bases). Germline V gene lookup returns CDR1 SGHRS and CDR2 YFSETQ. V lost 3 bases to trimming and J lost 6 bases, with 16 bases between them. There are 14 residues in the CDR3. CDR3 DNA: TGCGCCAGCAGCTCAAACCCTAGGACAAGCGAGCAGTACTTC. Translation gives CASSSNPRTSEQYF.

The chain uses TRBV21-1 and TRBJ2-1; the D call of TRBD2 is as the table states it, not checked on the DNA. TRBV21-1 is reported as a pseudogene. There are 9 residues in the CDR3. The CDR3 region has the DNA TGTGCCACTACCGATGAGCAGTTCTTC. This translates into CATTDEQFF.

This chain uses TRBV30 with TRBJ1-2; 8 nucleotides match TRBD1. Germline CDR1 reads GTSNPN; CDR2 reads SVGIG (reference sequence). With V trimmed by 3 bases and J by 7 bases, 16 bases remained unmatched. This CDR3 has 16 residues. The DNA for the CDR3 is TGTGCCTGGAGCCCCAAGAGGACAGGGTCTAGATCTGGCTACACCTTC. As protein: CAWSPKRTGSRSGYTF.

The genes are TRBV6-1 and TRBJ2-3; D gene uncertain. Germline V gene lookup returns CDR1 MNHNS and CDR2 SASEGT. The V and J ends lost 3 bases and 1 base respectively, with 8 bases between them. CDR3 size: 14 residues. CDR3: CASSDGVGTDTQYF. CDR3 DNA sequence: TGTGCCAGCAGTGACGGTGTAGGCACAGATACGCAGTATTTT.

The chain couples TRBV6-6 to TRBJ2-7, with TRBD1 matching over 8 bases. Germline values: CDR1 MNHNY, CDR2 SVGAGI (reference sequence). With V trimmed by 6 bases and J by 3 bases, 10 bases remained unmatched. The CDR3 covers 15 residues. CDR3 amino acids: CASRETGAQFYEQYF. The CDR3 DNA follows: TGTGCCAGCAGGGAGACAGGGGCGCAGTTCTACGAGCAGTACTTC.

V is TRBV27 and J is TRBJ1-6; possibly TRBD1 for D (6 bases). The CDR3 runs 15 residues. V gave up 5 bases and J gave up 4 bases, with 12 bases separating them. Germline V CDR1 and CDR2: MNHEY, SMNVEV (reference sequence). The CDR3 DNA reads as TGTGCCAGCAGTCCCAGGGGCAGTTATAATTCACCCCTCCACTTT. Translating gives CASSPRGSYNSPLHF.